The T cell receptor (beta chain) under discussion was sequenced for a study of T cells in Graves' hyperthyroidism and ophthalmopathy. Study-wide points: Ophthalmopathy could be told apart from stable hyperthyroidism with a 13 V-J model. Ophthalmopathy onset followed model prediction by a median roughly 6 months.

CDR3 length: 14 residues. Trimming removed 1 base at V and 2 bases at J, with 3 bases between. Per the germline V gene, CDR1 is SGHTA and CDR2 is FQGNSA. Stable hyperthyroidism: no ophthalmopathy progression over 18 months of follow-up. This clonotype was detected ten times or more. Its antigen is not identified. Using RNA transcripts as the source, TCR beta CDR3 regions were amplified. HTBI primers drove first-round RT-PCR of the TCR CDR3. One entry per CDR3 protein results from TCRdb running MiXCR on the multiplex PCR reads. This sample yields over 700,000 distinct CDR3 sequences, of which 35% to 45% are seen a single time; 7.5% to 9.5% belongs to the top ten.

The J gene is TRBJ2-6, the V gene TRBV7-2; D remains ambiguous. The receptor comes from a man aged 18 to 35 with Graves' hyperthyroidism. Sequenced material: blood. CDR3 nucleotides: TGTGCCAGCAGCTTAGGCCCTGGGGCCAACGTCCTGACTTTC. This encodes CASSLGPGANVLTF.